The next 11 T cell receptor beta chains were all read from a single sample in a study of graft-versus-host responses after intestinal transplantation. Only in-frame clones appear in the TCRdb table, and some are missing; sequencing was by immunoSEQ multiplex PCR. The data show around 89,000 clones, less than 95% seen once. No cognate antigen is known for these TCRs. The source material was unstimulated CD8+ T cells sorted from spleen or lymph node cells, sampled before transplant. Every receptor here comes from a human donor who was the organ donor for an intestinal transplant.

This chain links TRBV6-1 with TRBJ1-1; the match to TRBD1 covers 8 bases. The CDR3 contains 16 residues. J gave up 7 bases and V 0 bases, and 10 bases lay outside the gene matches. Germline CDR1 reads MNHNS; CDR2 reads SASEGT. The CDR3 region has the DNA TGTGCCAGCAGTGAAGCGTGGGCAGGGGGCTGGGGTGAAGCTTTCTTT. This encodes CASSEAWAGGWGEAFF.

The chain combines TRBV23-1 with TRBJ2-7; possibly TRBD2 for D (7 bases). TRBV23-1 carries the ORF label, with uncertain function. V dropped 3 bases and J dropped 2 bases, with 20 bases sitting between them. This CDR3 has 17 residues. This chain's CDR3 is CASSHRPRGAFPYEQYF. In DNA, the CDR3 is TGCGCCAGCAGTCACCGACCTCGGGGGGCTTTTCCCTACGAGCAGTACTTC.

The CDR3 nucleotides are TGTGCCAGCAGTTTATCTCCCGGCCAGACAGCATACGAGCAGTACTTC. This gives the protein CASSLSPGQTAYEQYF. V usage is TRBV28 and J usage is TRBJ2-7; a possible D gene is TRBD1 (5 bases). Trimming removed 1 base at V and 4 bases at J, with 17 bases between. This CDR3 has 16 residues. Looked up from germline, CDR1 is MDHEN and CDR2 is SYDVKM. The full variable domain, its missing parts supplied by reference TRBV28 and TRBJ2-7, is DVKVTQSSRYLVKRTGEKVFLECVQDMDHENMFWYRQDPGLGLRLIYFSYDVKMKEKGDIPEGYSVSREKKERFSLILESASTNQTSMYLCASSLSPGQTAYEQYFGPGTRLTVT.

The rearrangement joins TRBV13 to TRBJ1-5; 9 nucleotides agree with TRBD1. The CDR3 extends over 16 amino acids. Germline V lookup: CDR1 PRHDT, CDR2 FYEKMQ (reference sequence). With 0 bases clipped from V and 2 bases from J, the junction kept 2 bases outside the gene matches. CDR3 DNA: TGTGCCAGCAGCTTAGGGGGACAGGGCGGCAATCAGCCCCAGCATTTT. Translation gives CASSLGGQGGNQPQHF.

V is TRBV7-6 and J is TRBJ2-2, with 16 nucleotides matching TRBD2. There are 18 residues in the CDR3. Germline trimming cut 3 bases from V and 4 bases from J; bases unmatched to any gene: 5. Germline V gene sequence: CDR1 SGHVS, CDR2 FNYEAQ. The CDR3 is CASSLRGTSGGATGELFF. CDR3 nucleotide sequence: TGTGCCAGCAGCTTGAGAGGGACTAGCGGGGGGGCCACCGGGGAGCTGTTTTTT.

The chain employs TRBV4-2 and TRBJ1-1, with D unresolved. Trimming stripped 4 bases from V and 0 bases from J, with 9 bases between. This CDR3 contains 14 residues. CDR1 is LGHNA, CDR2 YNFKEQ, per germline. CDR3 in DNA: TGTGCCAGCAGCCGTAATCAGGTGAACACTGAAGCTTTCTTT. This gives the protein CASSRNQVNTEAFF.

The rearrangement uses TRBV5-4 and TRBJ1-1; D is uncertain. Germline V gene data show CDR1 as SGHNT and CDR2 as YYREEE (reference sequence). The CDR3 has 17 amino acids. Trimming took off 0 bases at V and 1 base at J, with 16 bases between the two ends. The DNA for the CDR3 is TGTGCCAGCAGCTTGGACGTCACCGGTATACGGAACACTGAAGCTTTCTTT. This gives the protein CASSLDVTGIRNTEAFF. Filled out from reference TRBV5-4 and TRBJ1-1, the complete variable domain reads ETGVTQSPTHLIKTRGQQVTLRCSSQSGHNTVSWYQQALGQGPQFIFQYYREEENGRGNFPPRFSGLQFPNYSSELNVNALELDDSALYLCASSLDVTGIRNTEAFFGQGTRLTVV.

This chain uses TRBV11-1 with TRBJ1-6; 7 bases agree with TRBD1. Germline V gene sequence: CDR1 SGHAT, CDR2 FQDESV (reference sequence). The CDR3 totals 17 residues. V shed 7 bases, J shed 7 bases, and the junction held 16 bases outside the gene matches. CDR3 residues: CASNEGGSSLKNSPLHF. The CDR3 nucleotides are TGTGCCAGCAACGAAGGGGGCAGTTCTTTGAAAAATTCACCCCTCCACTTT.

This sequence joins TRBV4-1 and TRBJ1-5; D gene unclear. With 1 base removed from V and 6 bases from J, the gap between germline ends came to 13 bases. The CDR3 is 15 residues long. Looked up from germline, CDR1 is MGHRA and CDR2 is YSYEKL. The CDR3 reads CASSQVVGEAQPQHF. CDR3 nucleotides: TGCGCCAGCAGCCAAGTGGTCGGGGAGGCTCAGCCCCAGCATTTT.

The chain employs TRBV9 and TRBJ2-5; 11 nucleotides match TRBD2. V trimming: 4 bases; J trimming: 3 bases; junction bases outside the gene matches: 8. The CDR3 totals 16 residues. The germline CDR1 and CDR2 sequences are SGDLS and YYNGEE. CDR3 DNA sequence: TGTGCCAGCAGCCCGTGGGGACTAGCGGAAAAAGAGACCCAGTACTTC. Protein: CASSPWGLAEKETQYF.

V gene TRBV2 combines with J gene TRBJ1-6; weak D call: TRBD1 (5 bases). CDR1 and CDR2 from the germline V gene are SNHLY and FYNNEI. Trimming left V 4 bases short and J 0 bases short, with 13 bases between. The CDR3 extends over 17 amino acids. CDR3 protein: CASSGGAPSSYNSPLHF. The CDR3 coding sequence is TGTGCCAGCAGTGGCGGGGCGCCGAGCTCCTATAATTCACCCCTCCACTTT. The complete variable domain, with remaining parts taken from reference TRBV2 and TRBJ1-6, reads EPEVTQTPSHQVTQMGQEVILRCVPISNHLYFYWYRQILGQKVEFLVSFYNNEISEKSEIFDDQFSVERPDGSNFTLKIRSTKLEDSAMYFCASSGGAPSSYNSPLHFGNGTRLTVT.